The 17 T cell receptor beta chains given below trace back to one sample, sequenced in a study of STAT5B mutations in CD4+ large granular lymphocyte leukemia (dated by TCRdb to between 2021 and 2024). The protocol used for the library was the immunoSEQ multiplex PCR assay. Held by TCRdb, this immuneACCESS table contains in-frame sequences only and omits some clones. Under half of the omission traces to an unresolved V gene where checked; the cause of the rest is unknown. The sample table lists tens of thousands of clones, about 82% of them with a count of one. 4% to 5.5% of the sample belongs to the ten largest clones. Sequenced sample: CD4+ T cells from blood buffy coats. The origin of the receptors is a human donor in good health.

The chain combines TRBV28 with TRBJ2-2, with D unresolved. The CDR3 is 14 residues long. The V gene's germline CDR1 is MDHEN and CDR2 SYDVKM. The germline V and J ends were trimmed by 3 bases and 4 bases, with 9 bases remaining between them. The CDR3 region has the DNA TGTGCCAGCAGTTTTCGGGCGTTCACCGGGGAGCTGTTTTTT. Amino acid sequence: CASSFRAFTGELFF.

The chain is built from TRBV7-9 and TRBJ2-7, with D unresolved. The CDR3 contains 13 residues. From germline, CDR1 is SEHNR and CDR2 FQNEAQ (reference sequence). Trimming shortened V by 3 bases and J by 4 bases, and 10 bases separated the two germline ends. CDR3 residues: CASSFENTYEQYF. CDR3 nucleotides: TGTGCCAGCAGCTTTGAAAACACGTACGAGCAGTACTTC.

The rearrangement links TRBV6-6 to TRBJ1-2; perhaps TRBD1 as D (6 bases). Germline CDR1 MNHNY, CDR2 SVGAGI (reference sequence). Trimming removed 7 bases at V and 8 bases at J, with 17 bases between. This CDR3 is built from 13 residues. Here the CDR3 DNA reads TGTGCCAGCACCGAGGTAGGGGGACGAGGCTACACCTTC. This encodes CASTEVGGRGYTF.

V and J are TRBV2 and TRBJ1-5, with a weak D call TRBD1 (6 bases). Germline V gives CDR1 SNHLY, CDR2 FYNNEI. Trimming shortened V by 1 base and J by 3 bases, and 13 bases separated the two germline ends. CDR3 length: 16 residues. The CDR3 here is CASSEGQGLYNQPQHF. CDR3 DNA sequence: TGTGCCAGCAGTGAAGGGCAGGGGCTTTACAATCAGCCCCAGCATTTT.

This chain links TRBV27 with TRBJ2-2; 7 bases line up with TRBD2. The CDR3 consists of 16 residues. Germline values: CDR1 MNHEY, CDR2 SMNVEV (reference sequence). V lost 3 bases to trimming and J lost 5 bases; unmatched junction nucleotides: 9. This CDR3 is CASSFSPSGVTGELFF. CDR3 DNA sequence: TGTGCCAGCAGTTTTTCGCCCAGCGGGGTAACCGGGGAGCTGTTTTTT.

This clone appeared a single time. The chain employs TRBV5-1 and TRBJ2-1; D perhaps matches TRBD1 (6 bases). The ends were cut back, 2 bases at V and 9 bases at J, with 15 bases in the middle. Germline V gene sequence: CDR1 SGHRS, CDR2 YFSETQ. The CDR3 runs to 14 residues. In DNA form, the CDR3 reads TGCGCCAGCAGCTTAGGAATTGGACAGCCTGAGCAGTTCTTC. This codes for CASSLGIGQPEQFF.

The chain is built from TRBV2 and TRBJ2-7, with a possible D match to TRBD2 (6 bases). The V end was cut by 9 bases, the J end by 2 bases, with 17 bases between. In germline, CDR1 is SNHLY, CDR2 FYNNEI. This CDR3 is built from 14 residues. In DNA, the CDR3 is TGTGCCAGTTCACTAGCCCCACCCCCCTACGAGCAGTACTTC. Translating gives CASSLAPPPYEQYF.

The CDR3 sequence: CASRQLAGGTLYNEQFF. The DNA of the CDR3 is TGCGCCAGCAGACAACTAGCGGGAGGGACCCTTTACAATGAGCAGTTCTTC. V is TRBV5-1 and J is TRBJ2-1; TRBD2 aligns across 13 bases. Germline V gene lookup returns CDR1 SGHRS and CDR2 YFSETQ. V was clipped by 5 bases and J by 4 bases; unmatched bases: 9. The CDR3 is 17 amino acids.

The chain joins TRBV27 to TRBJ2-3, with a possible D match to TRBD2 (6 bases). Trimming took off 8 bases at V and 0 bases at J, with 15 bases between the two ends. This CDR3 is built from 15 residues. The germline V gene encodes CDR1 MNHEY and CDR2 SMNVEV (reference sequence). CDR3 DNA: TGTGCCAGCCGTAGGAGGGAGACCAGCACAGATACGCAGTATTTT. The encoded protein is CASRRRETSTDTQYF.

The count of this clone is one. In nucleotides, the CDR3 is TGCGCCAGCAGCTTGTCCGGTAGCGGGTCGGCGGCAGAGACCCAGTACTTC. Amino acids: CASSLSGSGSAAETQYF. This sequence joins TRBV5-1 and TRBJ2-5; 7 bases match TRBD2. Germline V gives CDR1 SGHRS, CDR2 YFSETQ. V shed 1 base and J 4 bases; nucleotides not matched to a gene: 13. This CDR3 has 17 amino acids.

This chain joins TRBV19 and TRBJ2-7, with 7 bases that match TRBD1. Germline V gene lookup returns CDR1 LNHDA and CDR2 SQIVND (reference sequence). The CDR3 is made up of 13 amino acids. The junction had 6 bases not matched to a gene; V was cut back by 7 bases and J by 3 bases. The DNA of the CDR3 is TGTGCCAGTAACAGGGGAATCGGCTACGAGCAGTACTTC. It specifies CASNRGIGYEQYF.

The chain is built from TRBV19 and TRBJ1-1, with unresolved D. The CDR3 is 14 amino acids. V lost 5 bases to trimming and J lost 0 bases, with 10 bases between them. Germline-derived CDR1 and CDR2 are LNHDA and SQIVND (reference sequence). CDR3 DNA: TGTGCCAGTAGTTGGGGATCCTTGAACACTGAAGCTTTCTTT. Its protein product is CASSWGSLNTEAFF.

This clone came up a few times. This chain uses TRBV5-8 with TRBJ2-1, with 11 bases fitting TRBD2. Germline V CDR1 and CDR2: SGHTS, YDEGEE. The CDR3 spans 15 residues. Trimming at V came to 9 bases and at J to 5 bases, leaving 10 bases not matched to a gene. CDR3 sequence: CANRYLAGGDNEQFF. The CDR3 region has the DNA TGTGCCAATAGATATCTAGCGGGAGGAGACAATGAGCAGTTCTTC.

V is TRBV7-8 and J is TRBJ2-7; unclear D gene. Trimming pared 4 bases from V and 2 bases from J, leaving 12 bases between. The CDR3 covers 14 residues. The germline gives CDR1 SGHVS, CDR2 FQNEAQ. The CDR3 nucleotides read TGTGCCAGCAGCTCGACCCGGATGGCCTACGAGCAGTACTTC. It encodes CASSSTRMAYEQYF.

The V call is TRBV29-1, the J call TRBJ2-3, with 10 positions matching TRBD2. Germline CDR1 and CDR2: SQVTM and ANQGSEA. CDR3 length: 15 residues. The J segment lost 3 bases and the V segment lost 3 bases, leaving 6 bases of the junction unmatched. The CDR3: CSVDASGSGTDTQYF. As DNA, the CDR3 is TGCAGCGTTGACGCTAGCGGGAGTGGGACAGATACGCAGTATTTT.

J is TRBJ2-7 and V is TRBV28; D is possibly TRBD1 (5 bases). The CDR3 is 10 residues long. CDR1 MDHEN and CDR2 SYDVKM come from the germline V gene. Trimming pared 10 bases from V and 5 bases from J, leaving 9 bases between. The DNA for the CDR3 is TGTGCCACCCTGGGGCACGAGCAGTACTTC. The encoded protein is CATLGHEQYF.

The chain links TRBV7-6 to TRBJ1-3; D is uncertain. The V and J ends lost 6 bases and 1 base respectively, with 7 bases between them. Germline CDR1 and CDR2: SGHVS and FNYEAQ. The CDR3 has 13 residues. The chain's CDR3 is CASSAASGNTIYF. In DNA, the CDR3 is TGTGCCAGCAGTGCCGCGTCTGGAAACACCATATATTTT.